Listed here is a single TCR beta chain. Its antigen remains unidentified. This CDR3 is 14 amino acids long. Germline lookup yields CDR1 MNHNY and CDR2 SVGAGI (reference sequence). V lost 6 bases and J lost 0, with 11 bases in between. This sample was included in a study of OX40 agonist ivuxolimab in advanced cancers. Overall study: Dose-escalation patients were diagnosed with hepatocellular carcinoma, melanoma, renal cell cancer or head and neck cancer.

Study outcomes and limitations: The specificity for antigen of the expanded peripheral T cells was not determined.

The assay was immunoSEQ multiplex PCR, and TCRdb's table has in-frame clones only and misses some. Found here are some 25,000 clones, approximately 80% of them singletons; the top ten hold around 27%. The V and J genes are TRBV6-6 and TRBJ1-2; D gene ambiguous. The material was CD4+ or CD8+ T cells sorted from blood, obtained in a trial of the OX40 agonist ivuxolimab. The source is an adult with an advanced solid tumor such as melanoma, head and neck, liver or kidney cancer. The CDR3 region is CASSPNPANYGYTF. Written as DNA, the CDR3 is TGTGCCAGCAGCCCAAACCCAGCTAACTATGGCTACACCTTC.